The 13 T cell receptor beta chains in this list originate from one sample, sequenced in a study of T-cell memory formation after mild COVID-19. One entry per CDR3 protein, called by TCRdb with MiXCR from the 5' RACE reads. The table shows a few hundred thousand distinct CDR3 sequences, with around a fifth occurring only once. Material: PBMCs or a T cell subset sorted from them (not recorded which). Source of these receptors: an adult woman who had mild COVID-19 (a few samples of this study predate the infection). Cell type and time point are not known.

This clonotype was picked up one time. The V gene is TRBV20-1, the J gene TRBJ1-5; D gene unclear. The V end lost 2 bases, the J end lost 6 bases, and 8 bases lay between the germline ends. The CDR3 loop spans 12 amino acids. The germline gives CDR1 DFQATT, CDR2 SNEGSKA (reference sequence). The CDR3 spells CSARREGQPQHF. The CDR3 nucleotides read TGCAGTGCTAGAAGGGAGGGTCAGCCCCAGCATTTT.

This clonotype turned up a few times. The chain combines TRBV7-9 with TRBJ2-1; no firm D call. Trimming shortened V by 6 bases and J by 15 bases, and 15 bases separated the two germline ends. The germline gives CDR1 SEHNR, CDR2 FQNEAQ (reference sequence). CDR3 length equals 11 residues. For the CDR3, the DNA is TGTGCCAGCAGTTCTAGTCCCCACCTGTTCTTC. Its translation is CASSSSPHLFF.

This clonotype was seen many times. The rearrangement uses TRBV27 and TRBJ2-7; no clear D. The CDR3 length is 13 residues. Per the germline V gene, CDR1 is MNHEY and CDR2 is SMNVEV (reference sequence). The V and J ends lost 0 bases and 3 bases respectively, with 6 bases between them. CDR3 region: CASSLSPRYEQYF. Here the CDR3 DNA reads TGTGCCAGCAGTTTATCGCCACGCTACGAGCAGTACTTC.

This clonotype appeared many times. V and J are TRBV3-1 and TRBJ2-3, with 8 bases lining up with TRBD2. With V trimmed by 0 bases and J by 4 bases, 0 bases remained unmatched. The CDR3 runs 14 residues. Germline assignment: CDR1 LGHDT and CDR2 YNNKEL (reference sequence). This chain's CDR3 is CASSQEGLADTQYF. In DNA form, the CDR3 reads TGTGCCAGCAGCCAAGAGGGACTAGCAGATACGCAGTATTTT.

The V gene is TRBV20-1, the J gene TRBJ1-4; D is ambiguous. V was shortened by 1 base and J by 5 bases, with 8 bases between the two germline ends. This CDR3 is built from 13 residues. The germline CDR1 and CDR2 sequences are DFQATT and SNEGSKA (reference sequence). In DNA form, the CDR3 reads TGCAGTGCTAGAGGGACCCCCAATGAAAAACTGTTTTTT. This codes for CSARGTPNEKLFF.

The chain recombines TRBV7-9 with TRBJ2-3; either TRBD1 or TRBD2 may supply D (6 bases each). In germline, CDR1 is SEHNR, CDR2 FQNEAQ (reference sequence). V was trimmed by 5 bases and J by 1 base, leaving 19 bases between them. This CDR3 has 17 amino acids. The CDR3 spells CASSERFPGAGTDTQYF. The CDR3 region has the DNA TGTGCCAGCAGCGAGCGGTTCCCGGGGGCTGGCACAGATACGCAGTATTTT.

The chain's CDR3 is CASSPHPTGGVLEAFF. Written as DNA, the CDR3 is TGTGCCAGCAGCCCTCATCCGACAGGGGGAGTTCTTGAAGCTTTCTTT. This chain uses TRBV12-3 or TRBV12-4 with TRBJ1-1; 9 bases line up with TRBD1. CDR3 length: 16 amino acids. Losses at the gene ends were 6 bases for V and 7 bases for J; bases not matched to a gene: 15.

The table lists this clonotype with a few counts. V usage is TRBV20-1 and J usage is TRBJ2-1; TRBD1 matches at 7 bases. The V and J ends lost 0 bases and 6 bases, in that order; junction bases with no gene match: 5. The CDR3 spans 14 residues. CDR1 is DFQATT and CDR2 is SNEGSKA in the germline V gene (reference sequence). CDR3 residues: CSARDPTGINEQFF. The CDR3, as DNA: TGCAGTGCTAGAGACCCGACAGGGATCAATGAGCAGTTCTTC.

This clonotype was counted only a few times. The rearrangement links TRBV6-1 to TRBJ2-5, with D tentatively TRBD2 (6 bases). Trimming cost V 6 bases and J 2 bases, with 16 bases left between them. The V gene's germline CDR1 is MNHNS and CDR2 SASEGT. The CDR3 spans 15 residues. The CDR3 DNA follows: TGTGCCAGCAGCGATCAAGGGACTGCTCAAGAGACCCAGTACTTC. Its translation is CASSDQGTAQETQYF.

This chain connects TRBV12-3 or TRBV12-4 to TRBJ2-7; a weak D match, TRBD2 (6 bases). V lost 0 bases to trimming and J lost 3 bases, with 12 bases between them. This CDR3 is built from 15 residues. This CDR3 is CASSLARGSIYEQYF. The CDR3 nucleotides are TGTGCCAGCAGTTTAGCGCGGGGTAGCATCTACGAGCAGTACTTC.

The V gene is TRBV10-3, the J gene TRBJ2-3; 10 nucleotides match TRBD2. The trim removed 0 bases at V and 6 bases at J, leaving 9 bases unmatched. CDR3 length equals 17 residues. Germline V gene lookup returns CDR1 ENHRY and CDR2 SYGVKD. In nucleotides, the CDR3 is TGTGCCATCAGTGAGTCTGTAACTAGCGGGGCTAGGGATACGCAGTATTTT. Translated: CAISESVTSGARDTQYF.

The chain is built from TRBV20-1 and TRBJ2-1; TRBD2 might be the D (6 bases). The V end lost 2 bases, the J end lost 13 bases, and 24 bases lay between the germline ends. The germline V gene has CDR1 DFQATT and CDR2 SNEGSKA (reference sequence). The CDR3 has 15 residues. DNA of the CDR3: TGCAGTGCTAGACTGGGGGGACCGACGACCACACGACAGTTCTTC. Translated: CSARLGGPTTTRQFF.

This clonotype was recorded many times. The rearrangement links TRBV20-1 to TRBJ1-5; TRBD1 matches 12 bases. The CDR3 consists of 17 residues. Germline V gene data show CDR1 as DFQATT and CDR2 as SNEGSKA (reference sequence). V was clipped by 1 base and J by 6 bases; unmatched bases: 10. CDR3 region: CSARVEYGTGGFQPQHF. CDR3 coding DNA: TGCAGTGCTAGAGTGGAGTACGGGACAGGGGGCTTTCAGCCCCAGCATTTT.